The 8 T cell receptor beta chains listed next were all sequenced from one sample in a study of blood T cell repertoires in COVID-19 (dated by TCRdb to 2018 to 2020). The library relied on the immunoSEQ multiplex PCR assay. Here the immuneACCESS table is served through TCRdb, limited to in-frame sequences with V and J called. Missing clones are a known gap in these copies; in checked studies unresolved V genes cover under half, and the rest lacks a known reason. The sample table contains 250,000 to 300,000 clones; only one count was recorded for about nine tenths of them. Of the sample, about 14% falls within the top ten clones. What was sequenced was PBMCs or T cells enriched from blood (not recorded which). The receptors here all came from a man aged 18 to 29 who had recovered from COVID-19.

This clone has just a few counts. CDR3 DNA sequence: TGTGCCAGCAGTGAAATAACTAGCGGGAGAACCTACGAGCAGTACTTC. As protein: CASSEITSGRTYEQYF. The chain joins TRBV6-1 to TRBJ2-7; 11 bases are a match to TRBD2. Germline CDR1 and CDR2: MNHNS and SASEGT. The CDR3 loop spans 16 amino acids. Losses at the gene ends were 2 bases for V and 2 bases for J; bases not matched to a gene: 5.

The sample holds one count of this clone. This chain links TRBV28 with TRBJ1-1; unclear D gene. The CDR3 is 13 amino acids. The V end lost 6 bases, the J end lost 6 bases, and 14 bases lay between the germline ends. Germline-derived CDR1 and CDR2 are MDHEN and SYDVKM. In nucleotides, the CDR3 is TGTGCCAGCAGCAACACCCAAATCCCTGAAGCTTTCTTT. This codes for CASSNTQIPEAFF.

The CDR3 nucleotides are TGTGCTAGTGGTTTCGGACAGGGTGGGATTTCACCCCTCCACTTT. Translated, it gives CASGFGQGGISPLHF. The chain uses TRBV12-5 and TRBJ1-6; TRBD1 matches 8 bases. Looked up from germline, CDR1 is LGHNT and CDR2 is FRNRAP. Trimming took 3 bases from V and 9 from J; bases not matched to a gene: 7. This CDR3 has 15 residues.

V is TRBV15 and J is TRBJ2-1, with 12 bases that match TRBD2. The V gene end was trimmed by 5 bases and the J gene end by 7 bases; junction bases not matched to a gene: 9. The CDR3 has 16 amino acids. Germline values: CDR1 LNHNV, CDR2 YYDKDF (reference sequence). This CDR3 is CATSSPWTSGINEQFF. CDR3 nucleotide sequence: TGTGCCACCAGCTCTCCCTGGACTAGCGGGATTAATGAGCAGTTCTTC. The complete variable domain, with remaining parts taken from reference TRBV15 and TRBJ2-1, reads DAMVIQNPRYQVTQFGKPVTLSCSQTLNHNVMYWYQQKSSQAPKLLFHYYDKDFNNEADTPDNFQSRRPNTSFCFLDIRSPGLGDTAMYLCATSSPWTSGINEQFFGPGTRLTVL.

This clone appeared a single time. The V gene is TRBV19, the J gene TRBJ2-1; 8 bases align to TRBD2. J lost 0 bases, V lost 1 base, and 5 bases had no gene match. Germline assignment: CDR1 LNHDA and CDR2 SQIVND (reference sequence). The CDR3 length is 17 residues. The DNA for the CDR3 is TGTGCCAGTAGTATAGTAAGCGGGAGCCCCTCCTACAATGAGCAGTTCTTC. Its protein product is CASSIVSGSPSYNEQFF.

The V and J genes are TRBV9 and TRBJ2-5; TRBD2 aligns across 10 bases. In germline, CDR1 is SGDLS, CDR2 YYNGEE. V shed 0 bases and J 1 base; nucleotides not matched to a gene: 3. The CDR3 runs to 16 residues. The CDR3 nucleotides are TGTGCCAGCAGCGTAGGGGGACTAGCGACCCAAGAGACCCAGTACTTC. Amino acids: CASSVGGLATQETQYF.

The CDR3 spells CASSQDMVLAGRETQYF. CDR3 DNA: TGTGCCAGCAGCCAAGATATGGTACTAGCGGGTCGGGAGACCCAGTACTTC. The genes are TRBV3-1 (or the pseudogene TRBV3-2) and TRBJ2-5; 9 bases agree with TRBD2. Germline values: CDR1 LGHDT, CDR2 YNNKEL (reference sequence). Trimming removed 0 bases from V and 5 bases from J; junction bases left unmatched: 10. The CDR3 is 17 amino acids.

The rearrangement joins TRBV19 to TRBJ2-2; D ambiguous. CDR3 size: 14 residues. The V gene lost 5 bases and the J gene lost 1 base, with 8 bases spanning the gap. CDR1 and CDR2 (germline): LNHDA, SQIVND (reference sequence). Here the CDR3 DNA reads TGTGCCAGTAGTGAGCCGGGGAACACCGGGGAGCTGTTTTTT. It yields the protein CASSEPGNTGELFF. The full variable domain, with the rest looked up from reference TRBV19 and TRBJ2-2, is DGGITQSPKYLFRKEGQNVTLSCEQNLNHDAMYWYRQDPGQGLRLIYYSQIVNDFQKGDIAEGYSVSREKKESFPLTVTSAQKNPTAFYLCASSEPGNTGELFFGEGSRLTVL.